These T cell receptor beta chains were read from a single sample in a study of T cell responses to AZD1222 COVID-19 vaccine. Sequenced by immunoSEQ multiplex PCR; TCRdb stores in-frame clones only, minus some. The sample holds approximately 100,000 clones; approximately 90% are singletons and the top ten take 1% to 1.5%. The source was peripheral blood, collected on day 0 of AZD1222 vaccination. The receptors shown here come from an adult in good health. Each CDR3 is given with its conserved first and last residue. A D gene is named only where the DNA matches it firmly. Part of the rows lack a size; the others show once, few, many or a class for expanded clones.

j_gene	v_gene	d_gene	abundance	CDR3nt	CDR3aa
TRBJ1-1	TRBV2	TRBD1	-	TGTGCCAGCAGTTGGACAGGGCCCACTGAAGCTTTCTTT	CASSWTGPTEAFF
TRBJ2-7	TRBV19	TRBD1	-	TGTGCCGGGTGGGACAGGGGCTACGAGCAGTACTTC	CAGWDRGYEQYF
TRBJ2-7	TRBV3-1/TRBV3-2	TRBD1	-	TGTGCCAGCAGCGCACCGGGACAGGGAATCTACGAGCAGTACTTC	CASSAPGQGIYEQYF
TRBJ2-1	TRBV2	TRBD2	once	TGTGCCAGCAGTGAGACTAGCGGGGGGGCCGACGCGTTCCATGAGCAGTTCTTC	CASSETSGGADAFHEQFF
TRBJ2-7	TRBV2	-	-	TGTGCCAGCAGTGAAGTAGGCGGGTTCTACGAGCAGTACTTC	CASSEVGGFYEQYF
TRBJ1-2	TRBV25-1	-	-	TGTGCCAGCAGTGAATATTTGACTGCAGATGGCTACACCTTC	CASSEYLTADGYTF
TRBJ1-2	TRBV7-2	-	-	TGTGCCAGCAGCTCCCACCCGGGGGCAGGGACCGGCTACACCTTC	CASSSHPGAGTGYTF
TRBJ1-5	TRBV6-5	-	-	TGTGCCAGCAGTACTTACTTTGGAAATCAGCCCCAGCATTTT	CASSTYFGNQPQHF
TRBJ2-1	TRBV9	TRBD2	-	TGTGCCAGCAGCGTAGATCCTAGCGGGACCAATGAGCAGTTCTTC	CASSVDPSGTNEQFF
TRBJ2-7	TRBV5-1	TRBD1	-	TGCGCCAGCAGCTTGGCACCACAGGGGGGAAGCTACGAGCAGTACTTC	CASSLAPQGGSYEQYF
TRBJ2-4	TRBV7-8	-	-	TGTGCCAGCAGCGGGGAGTATCCCAAAAACATTCAGTACTTC	CASSGEYPKNIQYF
TRBJ1-2	TRBV10-1	-	-	TGCGCCAGCAGGGGTCGCCGGGACGGACACTTATTTGGCTACACCTTC	CASRGRRDGHLFGYTF
TRBJ1-4	TRBV30	-	-	TGTGCCTCTTCGAAGGCGGGACGGTTGAATGAAAAACTGTTTTTT	CASSKAGRLNEKLFF
TRBJ2-5	TRBV28	-	-	TGTGCCAGCAGTTTACCACTTGTCCCCGAAGAGACCCAGTACTTC	CASSLPLVPEETQYF
TRBJ1-1	TRBV18	-	-	TGTGCCAGCTCACCACAGAACACTGAAGCTTTCTTT	CASSPQNTEAFF
TRBJ2-3	TRBV7-9	-	-	TGTGCCAGCAGCCAACAAGGGCAGGGTCAGGATACGCAGTATTTT	CASSQQGQGQDTQYF
TRBJ1-6	TRBV10-1	TRBD1	once	TGCGCCAGCAGCCCGGGACAGGGAAATTCACCCCTCCACTTT	CASSPGQGNSPLHF
TRBJ2-3	TRBV27	TRBD2	-	TGTGCCAGCAGTTACCCTAGCGGGGGTAGGGCAGATACGCAGTATTTT	CASSYPSGGRADTQYF
TRBJ2-1	TRBV7-2	-	-	TGTGCCAGCAGCTTAGGGTTCAACAATGAGCAGTTCTTC	CASSLGFNNEQFF
TRBJ2-3	TRBV4-1	TRBD2	-	TGCGCCAGCAGCCAGGCCCCCGGGACTAGCGGGGGGAACACAGATACGCAGTATTTT	CASSQAPGTSGGNTDTQYF
TRBJ2-1	TRBV12-3/TRBV12-4	TRBD1	-	TGTGCCAGCAGTCTTCGGGACAGACAGCAGTTCTTC	CASSLRDRQQFF
TRBJ2-5	TRBV5-5	-	-	TGTGCCAGCAGCTGGATCGGGGAGACCCAGTACTTC	CASSWIGETQYF
TRBJ2-5	TRBV2	TRBD1	-	TGTGCCATCCAAAAAGGGACAGAGGAGACCCAGTACTTC	CAIQKGTEETQYF
TRBJ1-5	TRBV23-1	-	once	TGCGCCAGCAGTCAATCGACAGGCAATCAGCCCCAGCATTTT	CASSQSTGNQPQHF
TRBJ1-3	TRBV6-5	-	-	TGTGCCACTTCTGAAGGACCGGGCTCCAACACCATATATTTT	CATSEGPGSNTIYF
TRBJ1-2	TRBV28	-	-	TGTGCCAGCAGTTTCGTCAGGGACTATGGCTACACCTTC	CASSFVRDYGYTF
TRBJ1-2	TRBV5-8	-	-	TGTGCCAGTCCCCCGGGACTTTTCTATGGCTACACCTTC	CASPPGLFYGYTF
TRBJ1-1	TRBV4-1	-	-	TGCGCCAGCAGCCAGGTGGACACCTACACTGAAGCTTTCTTT	CASSQVDTYTEAFF
TRBJ1-2	TRBV27	TRBD1	-	TGTGCCAGCAGGGGGACAGGGAGCGTCTATGGCTACACCTTC	CASRGTGSVYGYTF
TRBJ1-2	TRBV10-2	TRBD1	-	TGCGCCAGCAGTGTGACAGGGGGAAACTATGGCTACACCTTC	CASSVTGGNYGYTF
TRBJ2-7	TRBV20-1	-	few	TGCAGTGCTAGAGGAGATGACGAGCAGTACTTC	CSARGDDEQYF
TRBJ1-5	TRBV19	-	-	TGTGCCAGTGCCCCTCCCTACAATCAGCCCCAGCATTTT	CASAPPYNQPQHF
TRBJ1-1	TRBV28	-	-	TGTGCCAGCACCGGGACGCAGAACACTGAAGCTTTCTTT	CASTGTQNTEAFF
TRBJ1-1	TRBV29-1	-	once	TGCAGCGTTGCAAGGGTGATGAACACTGAAGCTTTCTTT	CSVARVMNTEAFF
TRBJ2-7	TRBV7-9	-	-	TGTGCCAGCAGCTCCCCGGGCCTAAGGGGTTACGAGCAGTACTTC	CASSSPGLRGYEQYF
TRBJ1-4	TRBV27	-	-	TGTGCCAGCAGTACTCGGACAGCCCGGAGCAGTGAAAAACTGTTTTTT	CASSTRTARSSEKLFF
TRBJ2-5	TRBV28	-	-	TGTGCCAGCAGCCCGCCGGAACCACTAACCCAAGAGACCCAGTACTTC	CASSPPEPLTQETQYF
TRBJ2-5	TRBV5-1	TRBD2	-	TGCGCCAGCAGCTTGGTTTTGGCTAGCGGGGATGAGACCCAGTACTTC	CASSLVLASGDETQYF
TRBJ2-5	TRBV18	TRBD2	-	TGTGCCAGCTCACCAAGGACTAGCGGCCAAGAGACCCAGTACTTC	CASSPRTSGQETQYF
TRBJ2-7	TRBV12-3/TRBV12-4	-	-	TGTGCCAGCAGCCCCCGAAGCGACGAGCAGTACTTC	CASSPRSDEQYF
TRBJ2-7	TRBV5-8	-	-	TGTGCCAGCAACTCAGGGTTACCCAAAAACGAGCAGTACTTC	CASNSGLPKNEQYF
TRBJ2-3	TRBV7-8	TRBD2	-	TGTGCCAGCAGTTCTCCACGGGGGGGCTATGGAGATACGCAGTATTTT	CASSSPRGGYGDTQYF
TRBJ2-4	TRBV11-3	-	-	TGTGCCAGCAGCTTAGGCGGGTCCAAAAACATTCAGTACTTC	CASSLGGSKNIQYF
TRBJ1-2	TRBV5-1	-	-	TGCGCCAGCAGCTTGACCGGGAATGGCTACACCTTC	CASSLTGNGYTF
TRBJ1-2	TRBV28	-	-	TGTGCCAGTGAAGGGGGGCACGGCTACACCTTC	CASEGGHGYTF
TRBJ2-7	TRBV5-4	TRBD1	-	TGTGCCAGCAGCTCGTCGGCAGGGGGAACCTACGAGCAGTACTTC	CASSSSAGGTYEQYF
TRBJ2-1	TRBV5-4	TRBD1	few	TGTGCCAGCAGCCCAAATTTGGGACAGGGCGGCTACAATGAGCAGTTCTTC	CASSPNLGQGGYNEQFF
TRBJ1-5	TRBV7-9	TRBD1	-	TGTGCCAGCAGCCTGGGACAGGGAGACCAGCCCCAGCATTTT	CASSLGQGDQPQHF
TRBJ2-7	TRBV11-1	-	-	TGTGCCAGCAGCGGTTGGACGGAGACCTACGAGCAGTACTTC	CASSGWTETYEQYF
TRBJ2-7	TRBV5-1	-	-	TGCGCCAGCACCCCGTATGTCTCCGGGACTTCCTACGAGCAGTACTTC	CASTPYVSGTSYEQYF
TRBJ2-1	TRBV7-9	-	-	TGTGCCAGCAGCCATCGATATAACAATGAGCAGTTCTTC	CASSHRYNNEQFF
TRBJ1-3	TRBV18	-	-	TGTGCCAGCTCACCGAAAATCGATCCGGGAAACACCATATATTTT	CASSPKIDPGNTIYF
TRBJ1-2	TRBV2	-	once	TGTGCCAGCAGTGAGAACAGGGAACGGGGCTACACCTTC	CASSENRERGYTF